Included here is one TCR beta chain sequence, with context. The sample is drawn from a study of control samples from healthy donors and cancer patients. Germline trimming cut 5 bases from V and 4 bases from J; bases unmatched to any gene: 10. The germline V gene has CDR1 LNHDA and CDR2 SQIVND (reference sequence). The CDR3 consists of 15 residues. The table came from immunoSEQ multiplex PCR; TCRdb's copy has only in-frame clones and leaves some out. The sample includes over 150,000 clones, 90% to 95% of them seen just once. The sample consisted of blood. The chain recombines TRBV19 with TRBJ1-2; 7 bases are shared with TRBD1. The TCR sequence derives from a woman aged 18-29 years in good health. The CDR3 sequence: CASSRMGQTSYGYTF. The CDR3 DNA is TGTGCCAGTAGTCGTATGGGACAGACGAGCTATGGCTACACCTTC. Full variable domain (remainder filled in from reference TRBV19 and TRBJ1-2): DGGITQSPKYLFRKEGQNVTLSCEQNLNHDAMYWYRQDPGQGLRLIYYSQIVNDFQKGDIAEGYSVSREKKESFPLTVTSAQKNPTAFYLCASSRMGQTSYGYTFGSGTRLTVV.